Described below is a single T cell receptor beta chain sequence and its context. The data are from a study of blood T cell repertoires in COVID-19. Participants, roughly 18 to 100 years old, spanned 25 or so US areas. Allocation to cohorts depended on clinical history reported by the participants. Each exposed participant met a COVID-19 case in the 2 weeks preceding study entry. Original processing methods: The authors estimated nucleated cell counts from reference gene primer amplification. Here immunoSEQ multiplex PCR was the method, and the copy in TCRdb shows in-frame clones only, minus some. V and J calls and clone size are given by that table; D and trimming were obtained from the DNA. This sample carries 400,000 to 500,000 clones, 88% of them seen once, and the ten largest clones take 1.2% to 1.5%. The CDR3 covers 12 residues. Germline loops: CDR1 MDHEN, CDR2 SYDVKM. The V end lost 3 bases, the J end lost 5 bases, and 5 bases lay between the germline ends.

Sequencing used PBMCs or T cells enriched from blood (not recorded which). The TCR comes from a woman between 18 and 30 years old who had been exposed to COVID-19. The genes are TRBV28 and TRBJ1-5, with D unclear. CDR3 DNA sequence: TGTGCCAGCAGTTTGCGGTATCAGCCCCAGCATTTT. Amino acid sequence: CASSLRYQPQHF.